Below, 28 T cell receptor beta chains from the same sample are listed, as sequenced in a study of radiotherapy plus CTLA-4 blockade in lung cancer. Here immunoSEQ multiplex PCR was the method, and the copy in TCRdb shows in-frame clones only, minus some. This table holds about 80,000 clones, 84% found once. Material: peripheral blood, obtained from a patient treated with radiotherapy plus ipilimumab. The receptors were gathered from a human donor with non-small cell lung cancer who had stable disease on radiotherapy plus ipilimumab.

The J gene is TRBJ1-6, the V gene TRBV18; D may be TRBD1 (6 bases). This CDR3 contains 15 residues. The V and J ends lost 4 bases and 7 bases respectively, with 14 bases between them. CDR1 and CDR2 from the germline V gene are KGHSH and LQKENI. The DNA for the CDR3 is TGTGCCAGCTCACTACAGGGAGCCGGGAATTCACCCCTCCACTTT. Its protein is CASSLQGAGNSPLHF. Supplemented by reference TRBV18 and TRBJ1-6, the full variable domain reads NAGVMQNPRHLVRRRGQEARLRCSPMKGHSHVYWYRQLPEEGLKFMVYLQKENIIDESGMPKERFSAEFPKEGPSILRIQQVVRGDSAAYFCASSLQGAGNSPLHFGNGTRLTVT.

This clone was counted a few times. The gene calls are TRBV6-1 and TRBJ2-5; D not certain. Deletions cut 6 bases from V and 0 bases from J, with 5 bases between. The CDR3 length is 12 residues. Germline CDR1 reads MNHNS; CDR2 reads SASEGT. The CDR3: CASSWNQETQYF. The CDR3, as DNA: TGTGCCAGCAGCTGGAACCAAGAGACCCAGTACTTC.

The V gene is TRBV7-2, the J gene TRBJ2-4; 10 nucleotides match TRBD1. V trimming: 5 bases; J trimming: 2 bases; junction bases outside the gene matches: 9. The germline V gene has CDR1 SGHTA and CDR2 FQGNSA. The CDR3 extends over 17 amino acids. CDR3 DNA: TGTGCCAGCAGCCTTACTCCGGGACAGGGGACCAAAAACATTCAGTACTTC. It encodes CASSLTPGQGTKNIQYF.

The chain carries TRBV2 and TRBJ1-2, with 9 bases that match TRBD1. The CDR3 is made up of 13 amino acids. CDR1 is SNHLY and CDR2 is FYNNEI in the germline V gene. Trimming cost V 6 bases and J 8 bases; bases outside gene matches: 7. The CDR3 DNA follows: TGTGCCAGCAGCTTCGACAGGGGGGAGGGCTACACCTTC. Translation: CASSFDRGEGYTF.

This clone was counted between two and nine times. The chain employs TRBV11-1 and TRBJ1-1; possibly TRBD1 for D (5 bases). The CDR3 is 12 residues long. The V and J ends lost 1 base and 14 bases respectively, with 14 bases between them. Germline V lookup: CDR1 SGHAT, CDR2 FQDESV (reference sequence). The chain's CDR3 is CASSLEPGRVFF. The CDR3 nucleotides are TGTGCCAGCAGCTTAGAACCGGGGCGCGTCTTCTTT.

This clone was found a few times. The rearrangement uses TRBV29-1 and TRBJ1-5, with 10 bases lining up with TRBD1. There are 14 residues in the CDR3. Trimming removed 4 bases from V and 4 bases from J; junction bases left unmatched: 4. Germline V gene sequence: CDR1 SQVTM, CDR2 ANQGSEA. In DNA form, the CDR3 reads TGCAGCGTTGTGGGACAGGGGAATAATCAGCCCCAGCATTTT. It translates to CSVVGQGNNQPQHF. The variable domain in full, completed from reference TRBV29-1 and TRBJ1-5, reads SAVISQKPSRDICQRGTSLTIQCQVDSQVTMMFWYRQQPGQSLTLIATANQGSEATYESGFVIDKFPISRPNLTFSTLTVSNMSPEDSSIYLCSVVGQGNNQPQHFGDGTRLSIL.

This sequence joins TRBV13 and TRBJ1-1; D not certain. Trimming removed 5 bases at V and 3 bases at J, with 4 bases between. Germline V lookup: CDR1 PRHDT, CDR2 FYEKMQ (reference sequence). The CDR3 sequence is 11 residues long. The CDR3 region has the DNA TGTGCCAGCAGCAGATACACTGAAGCTTTCTTT. Its protein product is CASSRYTEAFF.

This chain joins TRBV5-4 and TRBJ2-5, with a weak D call TRBD2 (5 bases). CDR3 size: 15 residues. Trimming took off 0 bases at V and 5 bases at J, with 14 bases between the two ends. Per germline, CDR1 SGHNT and CDR2 YYREEE (reference sequence). Written as DNA, the CDR3 is TGTGCCAGCAGCTTGGCGCCCCAGCGAGGGGAGACCCAGTACTTC. Translated, it gives CASSLAPQRGETQYF.

The sample holds one count of this clone. V gene TRBV7-8 combines with J gene TRBJ2-2; a possible D gene is TRBD1 (6 bases). Germline CDR1 reads SGHVS; CDR2 reads FQNEAQ. The CDR3 runs to 17 residues. V dropped 2 bases and J dropped 1 base, with 14 bases sitting between them. The CDR3 spells CASSLRPTGQNTGELFF. The DNA of the CDR3 is TGTGCCAGCAGCTTACGCCCAACGGGACAGAACACCGGGGAGCTGTTTTTT.

This rearrangement joins TRBV11-2 to TRBJ2-1, with TRBD2 identical over 8 bases. CDR3 size: 15 residues. The ends lost 5 bases at V and 7 bases at J; junction bases unmatched: 10. The germline V gene has CDR1 SGHAT and CDR2 FQNNGV. The chain's CDR3 is CASSRLSGNENEQFF. The CDR3 DNA reads as TGTGCCAGCAGCCGCCTTAGCGGGAATGAGAATGAGCAGTTCTTC.

This rearrangement joins TRBV2 to TRBJ1-1; the D is unclear. Trimming cost V 5 bases and J 2 bases, with 12 bases left between them. The CDR3 is 14 amino acids. Per the germline V gene, CDR1 is SNHLY and CDR2 is FYNNEI. The CDR3 protein is CASSFRGLNTEAFF. CDR3 DNA sequence: TGTGCCAGCAGTTTTCGGGGTTTAAACACTGAAGCTTTCTTT.

V usage is TRBV6-6 and J usage is TRBJ2-7, with 9 positions matching TRBD1. With 6 bases clipped from V and 1 base from J, the junction kept 4 bases outside the gene matches. The V gene's germline CDR1 is MNHNY and CDR2 SVGAGI (reference sequence). This CDR3 has 14 residues. The CDR3 sequence: CASRSGTGSYEQYF. CDR3 nucleotides: TGTGCCAGCAGGTCCGGGACAGGGTCCTACGAGCAGTACTTC.

The genes are TRBV28 and TRBJ2-3, with D tentatively TRBD1 (5 bases). Germline loops: CDR1 MDHEN, CDR2 SYDVKM. The CDR3 covers 14 residues. The V and J ends lost 5 bases and 2 bases respectively, with 11 bases between them. CDR3 region: CASSLRQLTDTQYF. As DNA, the CDR3 is TGTGCCAGCAGTCTTAGACAGCTCACAGATACGCAGTATTTT.

This chain uses TRBV6-6 with TRBJ1-6; a possible D gene is TRBD1 (5 bases). Germline V gives CDR1 MNHNY, CDR2 SVGAGI (reference sequence). The CDR3 is 14 amino acids. Trimming removed 8 bases from V and 6 bases from J, with 14 bases in between. DNA for the CDR3: TGTGCCAGCGGAACGGGACGGCTTAATTCACCCCTCCACTTT. It is translated as CASGTGRLNSPLHF.

The rearrangement joins TRBV5-1 to TRBJ2-3; 15 positions match TRBD2. The CDR3 loop spans 16 amino acids. CDR1 is SGHRS, CDR2 YFSETQ, per germline. The V segment lost 4 bases and the J segment 4 bases; nucleotides outside the gene matches: 4. The CDR3 coding sequence is TGCGCCAGCAGCAACGGACTAGCGGGGGGGCCAGATACGCAGTATTTT. It is translated as CASSNGLAGGPDTQYF.

V and J are TRBV7-9 and TRBJ2-1; 9 bases line up with TRBD2. After removal of 5 bases from V and 10 bases from J, the junction contained 15 bases not matched to a gene. The CDR3 totals 16 residues. Germline CDR1 and CDR2: SEHNR and FQNEAQ (reference sequence). The CDR3 here is CASSPPGLTSGSEQFF. CDR3 DNA: TGTGCCAGCAGCCCCCCGGGACTTACTAGCGGGTCGGAGCAGTTCTTC. The full variable domain, its missing parts supplied by reference TRBV7-9 and TRBJ2-1, is DTGVSQNPRHKITKRGQNVTFRCDPISEHNRLYWYRQTLGQGPEFLTYFQNEAQLEKSRLLSDRFSAERPKGSFSTLEIQRTEQGDSAMYLCASSPPGLTSGSEQFFGPGTRLTVL.

CDR3 coding DNA: TGTGCCAGCAGCCGGGGCCAGGGCACCGGGGAGCTGTTTTTT. Its translation is CASSRGQGTGELFF. The chain employs TRBV7-9 and TRBJ2-2; D possibly matches TRBD1 or TRBD2 (5 bases each). The CDR3 totals 14 residues. V lost 5 bases and J 4 bases, leaving 11 bases between the germline ends. Germline V gene data show CDR1 as SEHNR and CDR2 as FQNEAQ (reference sequence). The entire variable domain, with the rest obtained from reference TRBV7-9 and TRBJ2-2, is as follows: DTGVSQNPRHKITKRGQNVTFRCDPISEHNRLYWYRQTLGQGPEFLTYFQNEAQLEKSRLLSDRFSAERPKGSFSTLEIQRTEQGDSAMYLCASSRGQGTGELFFGEGSRLTVL.

V is TRBV7-8 and J is TRBJ2-7; D is unclear. The germline V gene has CDR1 SGHVS and CDR2 FQNEAQ. The ends were cut back, 1 base at V and 2 bases at J, with 6 bases in the middle. This CDR3 has 13 residues. Here the CDR3 reads CASSLGHTYEQYF. The CDR3 region has the DNA TGTGCCAGCAGCTTAGGACACACCTACGAGCAGTACTTC.

The V call is TRBV5-6, the J call TRBJ1-2; the D is unclear. This CDR3 is built from 16 residues. Looked up from germline, CDR1 is SGHDT and CDR2 is YYEEEE. Trimming took 2 bases from V and 0 from J, leaving 14 bases between them. CDR3 amino acids: CASSFISAQANYGYTF. The CDR3 nucleotides are TGTGCCAGCAGCTTTATATCAGCTCAAGCTAACTATGGCTACACCTTC.

The chain is built from TRBV19 and TRBJ1-2, with 11 bases aligning to TRBD1. Germline V lookup: CDR1 LNHDA, CDR2 SQIVND (reference sequence). After removal of 7 bases from V and 4 bases from J, the junction contained 5 bases not matched to a gene. This CDR3 region has 14 residues. This chain's CDR3 is CASTNGQGAYGYTF. As DNA, the CDR3 is TGTGCCAGTACGAACGGACAGGGGGCCTATGGCTACACCTTC.

The chain recombines TRBV4-2 with TRBJ1-2; the D is unclear. Germline lookup yields CDR1 LGHNA and CDR2 YNFKEQ. This CDR3 contains 18 residues. V was trimmed by 0 bases and J by 2 bases, leaving 19 bases between them. This chain's CDR3 is CASSQEVANPPLNYGYTF. As DNA, the CDR3 is TGTGCCAGCAGCCAAGAAGTAGCCAACCCCCCCCTGAACTATGGCTACACCTTC.

This chain uses TRBV5-1 with TRBJ2-7; D is unclear. CDR1 is SGHRS, CDR2 YFSETQ, per germline. Deletions cut 4 bases from V and 3 bases from J, with 17 bases between. This CDR3 is built from 15 residues. The CDR3 bases are TGCGCCAGCAGCCCCGACCGGCGGCTTGGCTACGAGCAGTACTTC. The encoded protein is CASSPDRRLGYEQYF.

The table lists this clone with a few counts. V is TRBV19 and J is TRBJ2-7; D is undetermined. This CDR3 spans 14 amino acids. Trimming shortened V by 3 bases and J by 0 bases, and 9 bases separated the two germline ends. CDR1 and CDR2 from the germline V gene are LNHDA and SQIVND (reference sequence). The CDR3 region has the DNA TGTGCCAGTAGTATCGGCAGGACCTCCTACGAGCAGTACTTC. Translating gives CASSIGRTSYEQYF.

The CDR3 nucleotides are TGTGCCAGCAGTCAGAGCTACTACGAGCAGTACTTC. Translating gives CASSQSYYEQYF. This chain connects TRBV2 to TRBJ2-7; D not certain. V was cut by 5 bases and J by 3 bases, with 8 bases left in between. Germline CDR1 is SNHLY and CDR2 is FYNNEI. This CDR3 contains 12 residues.

The gene calls are TRBV4-2 and TRBJ2-5; 8 nucleotides align to TRBD2. After removal of 8 bases from V and 5 bases from J, the junction contained 13 bases not matched to a gene. This CDR3 has 15 amino acids. CDR1 is LGHNA, CDR2 YNFKEQ, per germline. DNA of the CDR3: TGTGCCAGCGCCCTCGGCGCGGGGGGTTGGGAGACCCAGTACTTC. This translates into CASALGAGGWETQYF.

The rearrangement links TRBV19 to TRBJ1-4; 10 nucleotides align to TRBD1. The CDR3 is made up of 15 amino acids. Germline CDR1 and CDR2: LNHDA and SQIVND (reference sequence). Trimming removed 2 bases from V and 8 bases from J; junction bases left unmatched: 5. Here the CDR3 DNA reads TGTGCCAGTAGTATAATGGGACAGGGGTTGGAAAAACTGTTTTTT. It encodes CASSIMGQGLEKLFF.

V and J are TRBV29-1 and TRBJ2-5; D assignment may be TRBD1 or TRBD2 (5 bases each). The length of the CDR3 is 13 residues. Trimming cost V 8 bases and J 4 bases, with 17 bases left between them. Germline lookup yields CDR1 SQVTM and CDR2 ANQGSEA. In DNA, the CDR3 is TGCAGCACCTCTAGGGGAGTTGTAGAGACCCAGTACTTC. This encodes CSTSRGVVETQYF. Full variable domain (remainder filled in from reference TRBV29-1 and TRBJ2-5): SAVISQKPSRDICQRGTSLTIQCQVDSQVTMMFWYRQQPGQSLTLIATANQGSEATYESGFVIDKFPISRPNLTFSTLTVSNMSPEDSSIYLCSTSRGVVETQYFGPGTRLLVL.

This clone was recorded a few times. J is TRBJ1-6 and V is TRBV7-6; D unresolved. Trimming cost V 1 base and J 10 bases, with 11 bases left between them. The CDR3 contains 14 residues. CDR1 is SGHVS, CDR2 FNYEAQ, per germline. CDR3 DNA: TGTGCCAGCAGCTTAGGAGGGTTAGGGTCACCCCTCCACTTT. This codes for CASSLGGLGSPLHF.